What follows describes a single T cell receptor (beta chain). Its target is unknown. Looked up from germline, CDR1 is SGHNT and CDR2 is YYREEE (reference sequence). This CDR3 spans 13 amino acids. V was pared by 4 bases and J by 7 bases, with 12 bases between. This entry comes from a study of shared clonotypes between healthy human individuals. Background on the study: The people who gave samples were a couple of women and a few men aged 18 to 49. Researchers assigned three CD4 naive, three CD4 memory, two CD8 naive and one CD8 memory plate to each donor. Study-wide findings and caveats: Non-shared clonotypes were found to have lower generation probabilities than the clonotypes that were shared by all four of the sorted-subset donors. Measured sharing among donors was expected to vary with sequencing depth.

Profiling relied on immunoSEQ multiplex PCR, and the TCRdb table lists in-frame clones only, not all of them. This repertoire shows hundreds of thousands of clones, more than 70% found once; its top ten account for 1.5% to 2%. The chain employs TRBV5-4 and TRBJ2-1; D uncertain. The clonotype was recovered from a woman under 40 in good health. The sample consisted of memory CD4+ T cells sorted from blood. Indicated subset: CD45RA-negative fraction. The CDR3 is CASSRKGGNEQFF. In nucleotides, the CDR3 is TGTGCCAGCAGCCGGAAAGGTGGGAATGAGCAGTTCTTC.